This T cell receptor delta chain was identified in a study of gamma-delta chains in newborns, infants, children. Background on the study: Innate gammadelta T cells reportedly expand polyclonally right after birth, driven by microbial exposure, per the title.

This clone appeared a few times. TCRdb pairs this DNA with a much larger clone's protein that differs at residue 5, likely a read error; the protein shown was translated from the DNA. V lost 3 bases, J lost 2 bases, and 9 bases stayed unmatched. CDR1 and CDR2 (germline): GEAIGNYY, EKD. The CDR3 covers 20 residues. TCRdb re-called clones from the reads via CATT. The profile shows 4,900 or so delta-chain clones, over 3% of them singletons. The sequencing input was blood. The chain links TRDV2 to TRDJ3; 13 bases are a match to TRDD3. The receptor was derived from a child who was a newborn, infant or young child, either healthy, febrile or measles-vaccinated (not recorded which). The CDR3 DNA reads TGTGCCTGTGACTGCCGGTACTGGGGGATACGCCCCTGGGACACCCGACAGATGTTTTTC. It translates to CACDCRYWGIRPWDTRQMFF.